This T cell receptor (beta chain) stems from a study of patients and donors after allogeneic stem cell transplantation. Germline loops: CDR1 SEHNR, CDR2 FQNEAQ (reference sequence). V was trimmed by 3 bases and J by 1 base, leaving 9 bases between them. The CDR3 has 14 residues. TCRdb processed the RT-PCR reads anew with MiXCR; each CDR3 protein has one entry. The table includes over 350,000 distinct CDR3 sequences, 15% to 20% detected once. The TCR was taken from a human donor who was either an allogeneic HSCT recipient or a stem cell or donor lymphocyte infusion donor (not recorded which). It is not recorded whose cells these are; they may come from a transplant donor. The sample comprised blood, either unsorted or a sorted T cell fraction (not recorded which). The V call is TRBV7-9, the J call TRBJ1-1; perhaps TRBD1 as D (5 bases). CDR3 DNA sequence: TGTGCCAGCAGCTTGCTCGGACAGAACACTGAAGCTTTCTTT. This sequence encodes CASSLLGQNTEAFF. Filled out from reference TRBV7-9 and TRBJ1-1, the complete variable domain reads DTGVSQNPRHKITKRGQNVTFRCDPISEHNRLYWYRQTLGQGPEFLTYFQNEAQLEKSRLLSDRFSAERPKGSFSTLEIQRTEQGDSAMYLCASSLLGQNTEAFFGQGTRLTVV.